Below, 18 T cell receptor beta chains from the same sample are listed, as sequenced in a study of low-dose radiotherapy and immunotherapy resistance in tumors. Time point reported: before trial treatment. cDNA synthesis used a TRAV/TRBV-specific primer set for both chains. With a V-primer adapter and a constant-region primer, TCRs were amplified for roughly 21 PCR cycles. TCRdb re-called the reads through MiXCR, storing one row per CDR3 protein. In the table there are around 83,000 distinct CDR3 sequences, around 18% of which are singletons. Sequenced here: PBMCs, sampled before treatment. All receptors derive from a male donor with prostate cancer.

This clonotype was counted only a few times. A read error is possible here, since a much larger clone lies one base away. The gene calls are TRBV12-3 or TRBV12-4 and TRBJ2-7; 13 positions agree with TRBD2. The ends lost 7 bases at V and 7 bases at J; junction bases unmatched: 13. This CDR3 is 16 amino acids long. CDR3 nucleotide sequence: TGTGCCAGCAATTTCGGGACTAGCGGGAATCTGGGTGAGCAGTACTTC. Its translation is CASNFGTSGNLGEQYF.

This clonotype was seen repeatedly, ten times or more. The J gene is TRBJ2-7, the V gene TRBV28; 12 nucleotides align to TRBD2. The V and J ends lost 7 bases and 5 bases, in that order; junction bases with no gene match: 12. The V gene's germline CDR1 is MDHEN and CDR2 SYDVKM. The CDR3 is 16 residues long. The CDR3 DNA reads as TGTGCCAGCACCCAAGTTACTAGCGGGAGGATCCACGAGCAGTACTTC. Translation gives CASTQVTSGRIHEQYF.

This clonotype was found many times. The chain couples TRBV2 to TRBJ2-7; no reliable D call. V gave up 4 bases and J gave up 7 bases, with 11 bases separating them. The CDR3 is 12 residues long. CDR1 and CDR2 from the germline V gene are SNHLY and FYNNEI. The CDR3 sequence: CASSVQPPEQYF. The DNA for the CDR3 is TGTGCCAGCAGTGTTCAGCCTCCAGAGCAGTACTTC.

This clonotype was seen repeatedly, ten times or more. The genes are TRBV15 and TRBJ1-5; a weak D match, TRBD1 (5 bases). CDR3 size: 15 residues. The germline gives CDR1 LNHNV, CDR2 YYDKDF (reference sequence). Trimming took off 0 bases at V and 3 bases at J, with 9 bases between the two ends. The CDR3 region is CATSRDKGYNQPQHF. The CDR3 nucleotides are TGTGCCACCAGCAGAGATAAGGGGTACAATCAGCCCCAGCATTTT.

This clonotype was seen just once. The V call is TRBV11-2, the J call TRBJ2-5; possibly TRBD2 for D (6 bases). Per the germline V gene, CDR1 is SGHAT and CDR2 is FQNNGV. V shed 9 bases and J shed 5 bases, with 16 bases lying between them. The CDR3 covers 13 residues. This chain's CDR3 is CASNRGSLETQYF. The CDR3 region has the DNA TGTGCCAGTAACCGGGGGAGCTTGGAGACCCAGTACTTC. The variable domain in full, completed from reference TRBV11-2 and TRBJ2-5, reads EAGVAQSPRYKIIEKRQSVAFWCNPISGHATLYWYQQILGQGPKLLIQFQNNGVVDDSQLPKDRFSAERLKGVDSTLKIQPAKLEDSAVYLCASNRGSLETQYFGPGTRLLVL.

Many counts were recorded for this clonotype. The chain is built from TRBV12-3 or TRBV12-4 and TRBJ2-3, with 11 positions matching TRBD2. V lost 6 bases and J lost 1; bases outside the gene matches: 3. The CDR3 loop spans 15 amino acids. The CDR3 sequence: CASSGLAGRTDTQYF. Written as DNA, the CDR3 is TGTGCCAGCAGCGGACTAGCGGGCCGCACAGATACGCAGTATTTT.

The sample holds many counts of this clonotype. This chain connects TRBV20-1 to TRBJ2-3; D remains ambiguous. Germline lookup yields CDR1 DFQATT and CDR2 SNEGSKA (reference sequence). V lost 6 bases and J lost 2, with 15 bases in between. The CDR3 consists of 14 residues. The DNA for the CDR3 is TGCAGTGCCGTAATCCCAGGCCACACAGATACGCAGTATTTT. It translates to CSAVIPGHTDTQYF.

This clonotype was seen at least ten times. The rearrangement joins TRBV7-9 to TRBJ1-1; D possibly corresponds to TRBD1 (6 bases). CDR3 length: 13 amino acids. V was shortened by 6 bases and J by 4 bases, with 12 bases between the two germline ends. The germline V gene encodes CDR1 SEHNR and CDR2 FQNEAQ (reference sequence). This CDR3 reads CASRDSRATEAFF. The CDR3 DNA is TGTGCCAGCAGGGACAGTAGGGCCACTGAAGCTTTCTTT.

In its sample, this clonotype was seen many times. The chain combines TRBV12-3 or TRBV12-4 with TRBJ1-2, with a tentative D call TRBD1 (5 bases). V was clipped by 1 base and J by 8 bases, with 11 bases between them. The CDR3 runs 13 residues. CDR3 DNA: TGTGCCAGCAGTTTAGGGGCGGGGGTCGGCTACACCTTC. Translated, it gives CASSLGAGVGYTF.

CDR3 in amino acids: CASSPSDRGADTQYF. The CDR3, as DNA: TGTGCCAGCAGCCCCTCGGACCGTGGGGCAGATACGCAGTATTTT. The chain joins TRBV9 to TRBJ2-3; no definite D call. The CDR3 is made up of 15 amino acids. Trimming stripped 4 bases from V and 4 bases from J, with 16 bases between. Germline assignment: CDR1 SGDLS and CDR2 YYNGEE.

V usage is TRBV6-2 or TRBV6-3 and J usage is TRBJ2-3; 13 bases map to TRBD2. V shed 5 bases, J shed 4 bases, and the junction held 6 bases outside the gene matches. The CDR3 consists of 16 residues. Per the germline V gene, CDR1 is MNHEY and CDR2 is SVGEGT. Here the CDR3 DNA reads TGTGCCAGCAGTCACGGGACTAGCGGGGCCCCAGATACGCAGTATTTT. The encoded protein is CASSHGTSGAPDTQYF.

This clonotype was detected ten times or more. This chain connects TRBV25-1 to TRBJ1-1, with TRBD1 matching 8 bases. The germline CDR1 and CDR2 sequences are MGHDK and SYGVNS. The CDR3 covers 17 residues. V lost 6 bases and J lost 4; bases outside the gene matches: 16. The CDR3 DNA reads TGTGCCAGCAGGGGGCGGGCAGGGGGCGTTGGTGGCACTGAAGCTTTCTTT. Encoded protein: CASRGRAGGVGGTEAFF.

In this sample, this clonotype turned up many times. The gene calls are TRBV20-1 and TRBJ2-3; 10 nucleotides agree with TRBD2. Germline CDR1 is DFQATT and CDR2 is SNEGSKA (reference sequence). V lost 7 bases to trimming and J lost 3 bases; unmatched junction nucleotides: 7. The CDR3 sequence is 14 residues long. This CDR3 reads CSVHLAGVTDTQYF. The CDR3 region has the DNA TGCAGTGTTCATCTAGCGGGAGTAACAGATACGCAGTATTTT.

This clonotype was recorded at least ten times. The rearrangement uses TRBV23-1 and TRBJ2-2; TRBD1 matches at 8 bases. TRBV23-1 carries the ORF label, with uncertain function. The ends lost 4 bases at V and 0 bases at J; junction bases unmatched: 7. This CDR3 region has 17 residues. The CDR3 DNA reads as TGCGCCAGCAGTCTCGGGACAGGAACACCGAACACCGGGGAGCTGTTTTTT. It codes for CASSLGTGTPNTGELFF.

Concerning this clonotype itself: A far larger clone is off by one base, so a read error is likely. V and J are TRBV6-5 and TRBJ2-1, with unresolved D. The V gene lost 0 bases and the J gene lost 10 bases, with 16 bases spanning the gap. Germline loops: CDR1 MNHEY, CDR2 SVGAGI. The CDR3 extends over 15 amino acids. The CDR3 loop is CASSYSGLGNYEQFF. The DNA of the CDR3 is TGTGCCAGCAGTTACTCCGGGCTGGGGAACTACGAGCAGTTCTTC.

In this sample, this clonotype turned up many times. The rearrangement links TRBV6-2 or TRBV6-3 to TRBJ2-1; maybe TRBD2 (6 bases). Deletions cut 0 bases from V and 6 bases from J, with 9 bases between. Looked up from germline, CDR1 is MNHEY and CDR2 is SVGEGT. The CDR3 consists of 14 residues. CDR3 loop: CASSYSNGGNEQFF. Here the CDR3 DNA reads TGTGCCAGCAGTTACTCGAACGGGGGCAATGAGCAGTTCTTC.

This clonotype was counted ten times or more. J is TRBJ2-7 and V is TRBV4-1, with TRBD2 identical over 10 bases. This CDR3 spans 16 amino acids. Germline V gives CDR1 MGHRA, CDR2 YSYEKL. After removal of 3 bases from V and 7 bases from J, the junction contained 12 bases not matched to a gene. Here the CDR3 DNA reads TGCGCCAGCAGCCAGGAACCGAGCGGGAGGGCAGGGGAGCAGTACTTC. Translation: CASSQEPSGRAGEQYF.

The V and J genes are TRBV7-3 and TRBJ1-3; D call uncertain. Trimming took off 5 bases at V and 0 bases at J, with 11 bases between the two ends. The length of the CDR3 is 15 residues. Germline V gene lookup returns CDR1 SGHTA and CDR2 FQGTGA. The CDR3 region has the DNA TGTGCCAGCAGCCTTGGACCGAGCTCTGGAAACACCATATATTTT. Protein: CASSLGPSSGNTIYF.